This TCR beta chain emerged from a study of OX40 agonist ivuxolimab in advanced cancers. Study information: The treatment was a fully human IgG2 OX40 agonist, ivuxolimab. Having had anti-PD-1, anti-PD-L1 or anti-CTLA-4 therapy before was allowed, and over 35% had some. Every patient in dose escalation had hepatocellular carcinoma, melanoma, renal cell or head and neck cancer. Study-wide results and limits: Clones of CD4+ and CD8+ blood T cells grew by week 6 at doses of 0.1 to 3.0 mg/kg.

V lost 3 bases and J 1 base, leaving 10 bases between the germline ends. The CDR3 consists of 15 residues. From germline, CDR1 is PRHDT and CDR2 FYEKMQ (reference sequence). This clone was seen at least ten times. Its antigen is not identified. Profiling relied on immunoSEQ multiplex PCR, and the TCRdb table lists in-frame clones only, not all of them. There are tens of thousands of clones in the sample; 70% to 90% occur only once, and approximately 10% lies in the top ten. The chain links TRBV13 to TRBJ2-1; a weak D match, TRBD2 (5 bases). The specimen comprised CD4+ or CD8+ T cells sorted from blood, sampled in a trial of the OX40 agonist ivuxolimab. The TCR sequence derives from an adult with an advanced solid tumor such as melanoma, head and neck, liver or kidney cancer. The CDR3 DNA is TGTGCCAGCAGCTTCGAGGGAGTATCCTACAATGAGCAGTTCTTC. Protein product: CASSFEGVSYNEQFF.